The rows below give T cell receptor beta chains drawn from one sample of a study of beta chain features in type 1 diabetes. TCRdb keeps only in-frame clones here, not all; method: immunoSEQ multiplex PCR. The repertoire holds around 53,000 clones, under 75% seen once, with around 0.29% in the top ten. The sample was stem cell memory CD4+ T cells from blood. These receptors all come from a woman aged 25 to 39 with type 1 diabetes. Each CDR3 is given with its conserved first and last residue. The D gene is left open where the match is weak. Size is omitted from some rows. Given values are once, few, many or a class for expanded clones.

D	length	V	J	size	CDR3	DNA
TRBD2	14	TRBV29-1	TRBJ2-3	few	CSVGTSGSGDTQYF	TGCAGCGTTGGGACTAGCGGGAGTGGGGATACGCAGTATTTT
TRBD1	16	TRBV7-8	TRBJ2-1	.	CASSATGGDSYNEQFF	TGTGCCAGCAGCGCCACAGGGGGCGACTCCTACAATGAGCAGTTCTTC
TRBD1	15	TRBV9	TRBJ1-2	once	CASSGTGGGGYGYTF	TGTGCCAGCAGCGGGACAGGGGGGGGAGGGTATGGCTACACCTTC
.	14	TRBV6-5	TRBJ1-2	.	CASSYAKAGESYTF	TGTGCCAGCAGTTACGCGAAAGCAGGGGAAAGCTACACCTTC
TRBD1	15	TRBV19	TRBJ2-1	.	CASSIDRGLRNEQFF	TGTGCCAGTAGTATTGACAGGGGCTTACGCAATGAGCAGTTCTTC
.	15	TRBV11-3	TRBJ2-5	.	CASSLEVSSQETQYF	TGTGCCAGCAGCTTAGAAGTCTCCAGCCAAGAGACCCAGTACTTC
.	16	TRBV5-1	TRBJ2-3	.	CASSTGGVRGTDTQYF	TGCGCCAGCAGCACCGGAGGCGTCAGGGGAACAGATACGCAGTATTTT
.	16	TRBV9	TRBJ2-3	.	CASSPATGLLTDTQYF	TGTGCCAGCAGCCCCGCGACGGGACTCCTAACAGATACGCAGTATTTT
TRBD2	15	TRBV11-3	TRBJ2-2	.	CASSWDSGSPGELFF	TGTGCCAGCAGCTGGGATAGCGGGAGCCCCGGGGAGCTGTTTTTT
TRBD2	14	TRBV4-1	TRBJ2-3	.	CASSQAGGPNTQYF	TGCGCCAGCAGCCAAGCGGGAGGGCCAAATACGCAGTATTTT
.	12	TRBV30	TRBJ2-4	few	CASGRQGNIQYF	TGTGCCTCCGGACGGCAGGGCAACATTCAGTACTTC
TRBD1	14	TRBV5-6	TRBJ1-5	once	CASSLQGGVQPQHF	TGTGCCAGCAGCTTACAGGGGGGGGTTCAGCCCCAGCATTTT
TRBD1	16	TRBV23-1	TRBJ2-5	few	CASSQDRDRGTETQYF	TGCGCCAGCAGTCAAGACCGGGACAGGGGAACGGAGACCCAGTACTTC
.	14	TRBV2	TRBJ2-7	.	CASSPEISSYEQYF	TGTGCCAGCAGTCCCGAGATTTCCTCCTACGAGCAGTACTTC
TRBD1	13	TRBV7-3	TRBJ2-5	few	CASSLTGEETQYF	TGTGCCAGCAGCCTGACAGGGGAGGAGACCCAGTACTTC
TRBD1	14	TRBV29-1	TRBJ2-7	.	CSAERTGGSYEQYF	TGCAGCGCGGAGAGAACAGGGGGTTCCTACGAGCAGTACTTC
.	14	TRBV7-3	TRBJ1-1	once	CASSLESESTEAFF	TGTGCCAGCAGCTTAGAGTCGGAGAGCACTGAAGCTTTCTTT
.	15	TRBV12-5	TRBJ2-1	.	CASGPNRASPNEQFF	TGTGCTAGTGGCCCGAATCGAGCTAGCCCCAATGAGCAGTTCTTC
TRBD2	15	TRBV28	TRBJ2-5	few	CASSTGGLYQETQYF	TGTGCCAGCAGCACCGGGGGGTTGTACCAAGAGACCCAGTACTTC
.	16	TRBV2	TRBJ2-7	few	CASSEYGAGSLYEQYF	TGTGCCAGCAGTGAATACGGGGCGGGATCTCTGTACGAGCAGTACTTC
TRBD2	13	TRBV28	TRBJ2-7	.	CASSSGSSYEQYF	TGTGCCAGCAGTAGCGGGAGCTCCTACGAGCAGTACTTC
TRBD2	14	TRBV29-1	TRBJ2-1	few	CSAGLAVLYNEQFF	TGCAGCGCAGGACTAGCCGTCCTATACAATGAGCAGTTCTTC
.	13	TRBV2	TRBJ2-5	.	CASSRELQETQYF	TGTGCCAGCAGCCGGGAGCTACAAGAGACCCAGTACTTC
TRBD1	16	TRBV6-5	TRBJ2-3	.	CASSYGAGGYTDTQYF	TGTGCCAGCAGTTACGGGGCAGGGGGCTACACAGATACGCAGTATTTT
.	14	TRBV4-1	TRBJ1-2	.	CASSQVLVSYGYTF	TGCGCCAGCAGCCAAGTGTTGGTGAGCTACGGCTACACCTTC
.	14	TRBV18	TRBJ1-5	few	CASSLGDSNQPQHF	TGTGCCAGCTCACTGGGAGATAGCAATCAGCCCCAGCATTTT
TRBD1	17	TRBV10-3	TRBJ1-5	.	CAISERRTGGRNQPQHF	TGTGCCATCAGTGAAAGGCGGACAGGGGGACGCAATCAGCCCCAGCATTTT
.	18	TRBV30	TRBJ2-6	.	CAWSNPGHWSSGANVLTF	TGTGCCTGGAGTAACCCGGGACATTGGTCCTCTGGGGCCAACGTCCTGACTTTC
TRBD1	16	TRBV18	TRBJ1-5	few	CASSRNGQGNNQPQHF	TGTGCCAGCTCACGAAACGGACAGGGGAACAATCAGCCCCAGCATTTT
.	15	TRBV7-2	TRBJ1-5	.	CASSLYRASNQPQHF	TGTGCCAGCAGCTTATACAGGGCCAGCAATCAGCCCCAGCATTTT
.	15	TRBV7-2	TRBJ1-1	once	CASSPQTGLNTEAFF	TGTGCCAGCAGCCCCCAAACAGGGCTGAACACTGAAGCTTTCTTT